Below, 25 T cell receptor beta chains from the same sample are listed, as sequenced in a study of cytomegalovirus exposure and HLA in healthy donors. The PCR ran on 60 Vbeta and 13 Jbeta primers. The method was immunoSEQ multiplex PCR; TCRdb's version includes in-frame clones alone and lacks a portion of them. The profile shows some 110,000 clones, about 74% of them singletons. Sequenced input: PBMCs. The receptors derive from a man aged 25 to 40 in good health and CMV-seropositive.

V is TRBV5-1 and J is TRBJ1-6; weak D call: TRBD1 (5 bases). Germline loops: CDR1 SGHRS, CDR2 YFSETQ. The CDR3 covers 15 residues. Deletions cut 0 bases from V and 7 bases from J, with 11 bases between. CDR3 region: CASSLAGGINSPLHF. As DNA, the CDR3 is TGCGCCAGCAGCTTGGCGGGGGGGATCAATTCACCCCTCCACTTT.

This clone was detected only once. This chain connects TRBV27 to TRBJ1-4; the match to TRBD1 covers 8 bases. Trimming at V came to 6 bases and at J to 3 bases, leaving 9 bases not matched to a gene. The CDR3 spans 16 residues. Germline loops: CDR1 MNHEY, CDR2 SMNVEV (reference sequence). The CDR3 here is CASSRQGRGSNEKLFF. CDR3 bases: TGTGCCAGCAGCCGACAGGGGCGTGGGTCTAATGAAAAACTGTTTTTT.

This chain uses TRBV30 with TRBJ1-5; D gene ambiguous. V was trimmed by 2 bases and J by 0 bases, leaving 5 bases between them. The CDR3 has 13 amino acids. Germline CDR1 is GTSNPN and CDR2 is SVGIG (reference sequence). DNA for the CDR3: TGTGCCTGGAGTACCAGTAGCAATCAGCCCCAGCATTTT. Its protein is CAWSTSSNQPQHF.

V is TRBV5-6 and J is TRBJ2-5; TRBD1 matches 11 bases. The CDR3 runs 16 residues. From germline, CDR1 is SGHDT and CDR2 YYEEEE. With 3 bases clipped from V and 5 bases from J, the junction kept 9 bases outside the gene matches. CDR3 in amino acids: CASSSKPGQGEETQYF. The CDR3 coding sequence is TGTGCCAGCAGCTCAAAACCGGGACAGGGGGAGGAGACCCAGTACTTC.

This clone has just one count. Here the CDR3 DNA reads TGTGCCAGTAGACTAGCGGGGCACCGGGAGACCCAGTACTTC. The encoded protein is CASRLAGHRETQYF. The rearrangement uses TRBV19 and TRBJ2-5, with 10 bases fitting TRBD2. Germline values: CDR1 LNHDA, CDR2 SQIVND (reference sequence). V gave up 6 bases and J gave up 5 bases; unmatched junction bases: 6. This CDR3 contains 14 residues.

The chain uses TRBV28 and TRBJ2-3, with TRBD1 as a possible D gene (6 bases). Per germline, CDR1 MDHEN and CDR2 SYDVKM. V was pared by 6 bases and J by 8 bases, with 15 bases between. The CDR3 totals 13 residues. CDR3 DNA: TGTGCCAGCAGGCCCACAGGGCTGGTTACGCAGTATTTT. This sequence encodes CASRPTGLVTQYF.

This clone was seen once. V is TRBV5-6 and J is TRBJ2-7, with TRBD2 matching 12 bases. The germline V gene has CDR1 SGHDT and CDR2 YYEEEE. This CDR3 spans 16 amino acids. Trimming took 1 base from V and 6 from J; bases not matched to a gene: 8. The CDR3: CASSLFASGGASEQYF. The CDR3 region has the DNA TGTGCCAGCAGCTTGTTTGCTAGCGGGGGGGCCTCCGAGCAGTACTTC.

This clone was recorded only once. This chain joins TRBV7-2 and TRBJ1-5; no reliable D call. This CDR3 is built from 13 residues. V was trimmed by 7 bases and J by 3 bases, leaving 10 bases between them. In germline, CDR1 is SGHTA, CDR2 FQGNSA. The CDR3 is CASTQDLNQPQHF. DNA for the CDR3: TGTGCCAGCACCCAGGATCTCAATCAGCCCCAGCATTTT.

The rearrangement uses TRBV5-6 and TRBJ2-2; TRBD1 is a possible D gene (6 bases). The germline V gene encodes CDR1 SGHDT and CDR2 YYEEEE. Trimming removed 3 bases from V and 3 bases from J, with 12 bases in between. This CDR3 has 15 residues. Written as DNA, the CDR3 is TGTGCCAGCAGCTCCCAGGGGCGAGACACCGGGGAGCTGTTTTTT. Translation: CASSSQGRDTGELFF.

The chain uses TRBV5-1 and TRBJ2-1, with 12 bases matching TRBD1. CDR1 is SGHRS and CDR2 is YFSETQ in the germline V gene. V shed 0 bases, J shed 8 bases, and the junction held 6 bases outside the gene matches. The CDR3 has 16 amino acids. CDR3 amino acids: CASSLDGTGGFDEQFF. CDR3 nucleotide sequence: TGCGCCAGCAGCTTGGACGGGACAGGGGGCTTCGATGAGCAGTTCTTC.

This clone was seen only a few times. The genes are TRBV5-1 and TRBJ1-1; 9 bases agree with TRBD1. The CDR3 sequence is 15 residues long. V shed 0 bases, J shed 4 bases, and the junction held 4 bases outside the gene matches. Germline CDR1 is SGHRS and CDR2 is YFSETQ. The CDR3 nucleotides are TGCGCCAGCAGCTTGGGACAGGGGGATATCACTGAAGCTTTCTTT. The encoded protein is CASSLGQGDITEAFF. Variable domain in full (rest from reference TRBV5-1 and TRBJ1-1): KAGVTQTPRYLIKTRGQQVTLSCSPISGHRSVSWYQQTPGQGLQFLFEYFSETQRNKGNFPGRFSGRQFSNSRSEMNVSTLELGDSALYLCASSLGQGDITEAFFGQGTRLTVV.

The chain employs TRBV7-2 and TRBJ2-4; the D gene is possibly TRBD2 (6 bases). V lost 2 bases to trimming and J lost 2 bases, with 13 bases between them. The germline V gene encodes CDR1 SGHTA and CDR2 FQGNSA. The CDR3 consists of 16 residues. The CDR3 sequence is CASSLRLVSSKNIQYF. The CDR3 coding sequence is TGTGCCAGCAGCTTAAGACTAGTTTCTTCCAAAAACATTCAGTACTTC.

The chain employs TRBV14 and TRBJ1-6; 12 bases fit TRBD1. The CDR3 spans 16 residues. Per the germline V gene, CDR1 is SGHDN and CDR2 is FVKESK. V lost 3 bases to trimming and J lost 9 bases; unmatched junction nucleotides: 6. The CDR3 DNA is TGTGCCAGCAGCCAGATCCCGGGACAGGGGGCTTCACCCCTCCACTTT. Protein product: CASSQIPGQGASPLHF.

The chain employs TRBV4-2 and TRBJ2-5; D not certain. The CDR3 runs 13 residues. Germline V gene data show CDR1 as LGHNA and CDR2 as YNFKEQ. V was clipped by 1 base and J by 4 bases, with 7 bases between them. The CDR3 is CASSQGQRETQYF. Here the CDR3 DNA reads TGTGCCAGCAGCCAAGGCCAGCGAGAGACCCAGTACTTC.

This clone is labeled medium-sized (0.01 to 0.1%). This chain connects TRBV2 to TRBJ2-3; 14 positions match TRBD2. CDR3 length: 15 amino acids. Germline V gene sequence: CDR1 SNHLY, CDR2 FYNNEI. V trimming: 10 bases; J trimming: 3 bases; junction bases outside the gene matches: 6. The CDR3 loop reads CATTTSGGATDTQYF. CDR3 DNA: TGTGCCACTACGACTAGCGGGGGGGCTACAGATACGCAGTATTTT.

A few counts support this clone. The gene calls are TRBV30 and TRBJ1-2, with TRBD1 matching over 12 bases. Per germline, CDR1 GTSNPN and CDR2 SVGIG (reference sequence). Unmatched junction bases numbered 9, after V lost 3 bases and J lost 4 bases. The CDR3 loop spans 16 amino acids. CDR3 in amino acids: CAWSPPGTGGFYGYTF. The CDR3 nucleotides are TGTGCCTGGAGCCCCCCCGGGACAGGGGGCTTCTATGGCTACACCTTC. Full variable domain (outside the CDR3, taken from reference TRBV30 and TRBJ1-2): SQTIHQWPATLVQPVGSPLSLECTVEGTSNPNLYWYRQAAGRGLQLLFYSVGIGQISSEVPQNLSASRPQDRQFILSSKKLLLSDSGFYLCAWSPPGTGGFYGYTFGSGTRLTVV.

The chain combines TRBV29-1 with TRBJ2-7, with D perhaps TRBD2 (5 bases). The germline V and J ends were trimmed by 4 bases and 5 bases, with 18 bases remaining between them. The CDR3 consists of 14 residues. Germline CDR1 and CDR2: SQVTM and ANQGSEA. The CDR3 nucleotides are TGCAGCGTTGGGGAGAGGTACTTTCTAAACGAGCAGTACTTC. Translating it yields CSVGERYFLNEQYF.

This clone was detected a few times. This chain links TRBV5-5 with TRBJ2-5, with D maybe TRBD2 (5 bases). Trimming removed 4 bases at V and 2 bases at J, with 9 bases between. The length of the CDR3 is 13 residues. Per the germline V gene, CDR1 is SGHKS and CDR2 is YYEKEE (reference sequence). The chain's CDR3 is CASSRTGQETQYF. Here the CDR3 DNA reads TGTGCCAGCAGCCGGACGGGACAAGAGACCCAGTACTTC.

The rearrangement uses TRBV7-8 and TRBJ2-7; tentatively, D is TRBD1 (6 bases). With 2 bases removed from V and 2 bases from J, the gap between germline ends came to 10 bases. The CDR3 has 14 residues. Germline V gives CDR1 SGHVS, CDR2 FQNEAQ. The CDR3 loop reads CASSLREGAYEQYF. In nucleotides, the CDR3 is TGTGCCAGCAGCTTAAGAGAGGGGGCCTACGAGCAGTACTTC.

In its sample, this clone was seen once. This rearrangement joins TRBV6-1 to TRBJ2-3, with D possibly matching TRBD1 (5 bases). This CDR3 region has 14 residues. Trimming took 2 bases from V and 5 from J, leaving 11 bases between them. Germline V gene data show CDR1 as MNHNS and CDR2 as SASEGT. The CDR3 nucleotides read TGTGCCAGCAGTGAAATCAGGGTTGGAGATACGCAGTATTTT. Translating gives CASSEIRVGDTQYF.

The V call is TRBV6-6, the J call TRBJ1-2; unclear D gene. V lost 5 bases and J 3 bases, leaving 13 bases between the germline ends. The CDR3 consists of 14 residues. CDR1 and CDR2 from the germline V gene are MNHNY and SVGAGI (reference sequence). Here the CDR3 DNA reads TGTGCCAGCAGTAAGACCCTCGGGGACTATGGCTACACCTTC. This encodes CASSKTLGDYGYTF.

The J gene is TRBJ1-2, the V gene TRBV28; TRBD1 aligns across 11 bases. The ends lost 6 bases at V and 4 bases at J; junction bases unmatched: 7. The CDR3 length is 15 residues. CDR1 MDHEN and CDR2 SYDVKM come from the germline V gene. The CDR3 loop is CASRGQGVPIYGYTF. The CDR3 coding sequence is TGTGCCAGCAGGGGACAGGGGGTTCCTATCTATGGCTACACCTTC.

The chain uses TRBV7-9 and TRBJ2-2, with 7 bases identical to TRBD2. Germline trimming cut 8 bases from V and 6 bases from J; bases unmatched to any gene: 9. CDR3 length equals 14 residues. Germline loops: CDR1 SEHNR, CDR2 FQNEAQ (reference sequence). CDR3 nucleotides: TGTGCCAGCGGCGGGCGGGGGAGCGCCGGGGAGCTGTTTTTT. It translates to CASGGRGSAGELFF.

This clone appeared a single time. This chain uses TRBV4-1 with TRBJ2-7; D is possibly TRBD1 (5 bases). The CDR3 loop spans 13 amino acids. The V and J ends lost 0 bases and 3 bases respectively, with 6 bases between them. Germline assignment: CDR1 MGHRA and CDR2 YSYEKL. CDR3 in amino acids: CASSQERGYEQYF. CDR3 in DNA: TGCGCCAGCAGCCAAGAAAGGGGCTACGAGCAGTACTTC.

V gene TRBV5-5 combines with J gene TRBJ1-2; 8 bases align to TRBD1. V shed 0 bases and J 4 bases; nucleotides not matched to a gene: 2. CDR1 SGHKS and CDR2 YYEKEE come from the germline V gene (reference sequence). The length of the CDR3 is 14 residues. CDR3 in DNA: TGTGCCAGCAGCTTGGGGACAGGGTCCTATGGCTACACCTTC. It is translated as CASSLGTGSYGYTF.